The 7 T cell receptor beta chains below all came from one sample that was sequenced in a study of T cell responses to AZD1222 COVID-19 vaccine. Repertoires were generated with immunoSEQ multiplex PCR, while TCRdb's copy carries only in-frame clones and drops some. The sample has 180,000 or so clones, around 94% seen once. Sequenced material: peripheral blood, taken on day 0 of AZD1222 vaccination. The receptors originated from an adult in good health.

In its sample, this clone was seen once. V and J are TRBV27 and TRBJ1-2; the D gene is possibly TRBD1 (6 bases). The germline gives CDR1 MNHEY, CDR2 SMNVEV (reference sequence). The CDR3 covers 12 residues. The V gene lost 4 bases and the J gene lost 8 bases, with 11 bases spanning the gap. As DNA, the CDR3 is TGTGCCAGCAGTTCGGGGGCGCGGGGCTACACCTTC. Translated: CASSSGARGYTF.

A single count supports this clone. This chain joins TRBV18 and TRBJ2-5, with D maybe TRBD2 (5 bases). CDR1 and CDR2 from the germline V gene are KGHSH and LQKENI. Trimming removed 5 bases at V and 7 bases at J, with 17 bases between. CDR3 length: 14 amino acids. DNA of the CDR3: TGTGCCAGCTCAACGGGATCTCCTGAGGGGACCCAGTACTTC. Amino acids: CASSTGSPEGTQYF.

The rearrangement joins TRBV14 to TRBJ2-5; D might be TRBD1 (5 bases). V was pared by 0 bases and J by 2 bases, with 13 bases between. This CDR3 is 16 amino acids long. The germline V gene has CDR1 SGHDN and CDR2 FVKESK. CDR3 amino acids: CASSQDQGLSQETQYF. The CDR3 DNA reads as TGTGCCAGCAGCCAAGACCAGGGCCTCTCGCAAGAGACCCAGTACTTC. The complete variable domain, with remaining parts taken from reference TRBV14 and TRBJ2-5, reads EAGVTQFPSHSVIEKGQTVTLRCDPISGHDNLYWYRRVMGKEIKFLLHFVKESKQDESGMPNNRFLAERTGGTYSTLKVQPAELEDSGVYFCASSQDQGLSQETQYFGPGTRLLVL.

The V and J genes are TRBV19 and TRBJ1-2, with D possibly TRBD1 on 6 matching bases. The CDR3 sequence is 14 residues long. Germline V lookup: CDR1 LNHDA, CDR2 SQIVND (reference sequence). Trimming cost V 7 bases and J 3 bases, with 15 bases left between them. CDR3 amino acids: CASTPLGGDYGYTF. The DNA for the CDR3 is TGTGCCAGTACTCCTTTAGGGGGGGACTATGGCTACACCTTC.

The chain recombines TRBV19 with TRBJ2-7; 9 bases map to TRBD1. The CDR3 loop spans 14 amino acids. V was clipped by 7 bases and J by 2 bases; unmatched bases: 6. Germline V CDR1 and CDR2: LNHDA, SQIVND (reference sequence). This CDR3 reads CASTLTGGAYEQYF. The CDR3 nucleotides read TGTGCCAGTACCTTGACAGGGGGGGCCTACGAGCAGTACTTC.

V usage is TRBV5-1 and J usage is TRBJ2-5; D possibly corresponds to TRBD2 (6 bases). CDR1 and CDR2 (germline): SGHRS, YFSETQ. The CDR3 sequence is 14 residues long. The ends were cut back, 2 bases at V and 5 bases at J, with 13 bases in the middle. The CDR3 DNA sequence: TGCGCCAGCAGCTTCTCGGCGGGGACGGAGACCCAGTACTTC. It codes for CASSFSAGTETQYF.

The chain links TRBV19 to TRBJ1-1; a weak D match, TRBD1 (5 bases). V lost 8 bases and J 10 bases, leaving 20 bases between the germline ends. This CDR3 comprises 13 residues. Per the germline V gene, CDR1 is LNHDA and CDR2 is SQIVND (reference sequence). The CDR3 bases are TGTGCCAGTTCCGGACTTCTCATTGGGGGAGCTTTCTTT. This translates into CASSGLLIGGAFF.